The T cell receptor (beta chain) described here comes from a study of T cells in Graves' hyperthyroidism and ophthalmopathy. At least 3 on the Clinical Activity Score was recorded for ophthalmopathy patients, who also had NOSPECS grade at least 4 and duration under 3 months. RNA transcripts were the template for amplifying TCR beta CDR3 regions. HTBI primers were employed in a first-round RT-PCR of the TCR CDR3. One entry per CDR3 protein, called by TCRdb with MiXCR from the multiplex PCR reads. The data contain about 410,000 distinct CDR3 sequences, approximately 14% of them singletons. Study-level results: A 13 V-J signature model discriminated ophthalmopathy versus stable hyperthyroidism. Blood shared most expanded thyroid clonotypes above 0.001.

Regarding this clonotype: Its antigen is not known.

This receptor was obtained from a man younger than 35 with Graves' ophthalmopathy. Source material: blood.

CDR3 DNA sequence: TGTGCCAGTAGCGGACCTAAACGGGGAGGGTCTCGGGGGACCCAGTACTTC. It yields the protein CASSGPKRGGSRGTQYF. The chain links TRBV19 to TRBJ2-5; 7 bases line up with TRBD2. This CDR3 comprises 17 residues. Losses at the gene ends were 6 bases for V and 7 bases for J; bases not matched to a gene: 20. Germline CDR1 LNHDA, CDR2 SQIVND (reference sequence). Together with reference TRBV19 and TRBJ2-5, the CDR3 gives the full variable domain: DGGITQSPKYLFRKEGQNVTLSCEQNLNHDAMYWYRQDPGQGLRLIYYSQIVNDFQKGDIAEGYSVSREKKESFPLTVTSAQKNPTAFYLCASSGPKRGGSRGTQYFGPGTRLLVL.